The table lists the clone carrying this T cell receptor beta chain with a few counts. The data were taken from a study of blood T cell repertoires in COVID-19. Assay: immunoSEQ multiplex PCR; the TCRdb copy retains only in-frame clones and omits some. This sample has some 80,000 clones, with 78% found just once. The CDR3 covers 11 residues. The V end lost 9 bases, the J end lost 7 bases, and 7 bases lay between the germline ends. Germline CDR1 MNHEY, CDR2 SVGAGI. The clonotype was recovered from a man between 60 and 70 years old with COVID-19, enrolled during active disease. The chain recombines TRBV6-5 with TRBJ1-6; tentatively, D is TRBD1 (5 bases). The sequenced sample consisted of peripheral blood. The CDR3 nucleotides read TGTGCCAGTCGACAGAATTCACCCCTCCACTTT. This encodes CASRQNSPLHF.